This T cell receptor beta chain emerged from a study of Ad26.COV2.S vaccination and SARS-CoV-2 variants. Study overall: COV1001, an Ad26.COV2.S trial, supplied this vaccine-arm donor. Ad26.COV2.S was injected intramuscularly once or twice, 56 days apart.

Worth noting for this clone: Its specificity is not known.

Some clones are missing from TCRdb's copy, which holds only in-frame ones; the method was immunoSEQ multiplex PCR. The sample yields 350,000 to 450,000 clones, 89% seen once. Study-level findings and limits: Measurements of TCR breadth and depth may have given underestimates of the total T cell responses.

The CDR3 extends over 15 amino acids. CDR1 SGHRS and CDR2 YFSETQ come from the germline V gene. Deletions cut 3 bases from V and 4 bases from J, with 13 bases between. Specified treatment: roughly 19 received Ad26.COV2.S at low or high dose, single or two shots; about five received placebo; per-sample allocation not given. Collection of the samples took place on day 63 after the first injection of vaccine or placebo. Expression of Wuhan-strain SARS-CoV-2 spike came from the Ad26 vector that formed the vaccine. J is TRBJ2-2 and V is TRBV5-1; perhaps TRBD2 as D (5 bases). This receptor was taken from a person between 18 and 65 years old who received the Ad26.COV2.S COVID-19 vaccine or a placebo. The material was peripheral blood, obtained in a trial of Ad26.COV2.S vaccine versus placebo. The CDR3 bases are TGCGCCAGCAGCTCGTCGGGGTTAACCACCGGGGAGCTGTTTTTT. Its translation is CASSSSGLTTGELFF.